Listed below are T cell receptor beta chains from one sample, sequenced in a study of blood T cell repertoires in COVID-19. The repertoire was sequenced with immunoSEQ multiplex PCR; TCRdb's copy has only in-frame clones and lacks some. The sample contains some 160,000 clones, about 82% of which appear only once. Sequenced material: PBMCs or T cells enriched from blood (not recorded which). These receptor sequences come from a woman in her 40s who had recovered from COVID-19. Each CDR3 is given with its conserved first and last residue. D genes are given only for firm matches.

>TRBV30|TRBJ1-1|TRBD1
CAWKRQGSYWDTEAFF
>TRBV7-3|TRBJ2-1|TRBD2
CASSQRLAGYNEQFF
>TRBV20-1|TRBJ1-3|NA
CSASGQNTIYF
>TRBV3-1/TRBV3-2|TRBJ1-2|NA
CASSQEAGVGYGYTF
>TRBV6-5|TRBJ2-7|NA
CASQDRAGEQYF
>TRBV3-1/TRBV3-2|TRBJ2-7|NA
CASSQERGHSYEQYF
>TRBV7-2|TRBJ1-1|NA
CASSTGTEAFF
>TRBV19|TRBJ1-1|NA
CASSIAQGAEAFF
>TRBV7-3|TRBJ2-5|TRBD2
CASSLMAAGAQETQYF
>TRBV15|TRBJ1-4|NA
CATSRGRLGAATNEKLFF
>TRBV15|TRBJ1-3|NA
CATSAFRAGNTIYF
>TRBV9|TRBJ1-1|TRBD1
CASSVGTGDTEAFF
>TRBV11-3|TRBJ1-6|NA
CASSFQQGVANSPLHF
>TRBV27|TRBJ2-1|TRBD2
CASSLLLAGAYNEQFF
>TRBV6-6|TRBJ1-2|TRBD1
CASSPTQGDRGRKGYTF
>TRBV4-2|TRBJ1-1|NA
CASSQDPGQVDEAFF
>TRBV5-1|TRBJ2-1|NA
CASSSDSPFDEQFF
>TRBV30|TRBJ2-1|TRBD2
CAWTTPGLAVYNEQFF
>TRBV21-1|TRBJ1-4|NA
CASSKAGQPKEEKLFF
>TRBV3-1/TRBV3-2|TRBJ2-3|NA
CASSFSGNTDTQYF
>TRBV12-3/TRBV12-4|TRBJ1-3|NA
CASGRRENTIYF
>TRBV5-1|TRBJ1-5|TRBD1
CASSLAGQNYQPQHF
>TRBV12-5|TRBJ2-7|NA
CASGLTVGQYF
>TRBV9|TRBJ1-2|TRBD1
CASSVGTGNYGYTF